This T cell receptor (beta chain) originates from a study of low-dose radiotherapy and immunotherapy resistance in tumors. TRAV- and TRBV-specific primers primed first-strand cDNA, covering alpha and beta chains. The TCRs were subjected to amplification over around 18 PCR cycles employing a constant-region primer in conjunction with a V-primer adapter. From the reads, TCRdb called clonotypes with MiXCR, one entry per CDR3 protein. The table has approximately 45,000 distinct CDR3 sequences, about 25% seen once; the top ten hold roughly a tenth. Time point indicated: after trial treatment. The treatment: LDRT plus nivolumab, ipilimumab, low-dose cyclophosphamide and aspirin (RACIN trial). Deletions cut 5 bases from V and 6 bases from J, with 8 bases between. The CDR3 extends over 10 amino acids. Germline V gene sequence: CDR1 GTSNPN, CDR2 SVGIG (reference sequence). About this clonotype itself: This likely came from a read error, as a far larger clone is one base away.

The sequence came from a male donor with prostate cancer. Specimen: PBMCs, collected after low-dose radiotherapy plus immunotherapy. The chain combines TRBV30 with TRBJ2-7; D is tentatively TRBD1 or TRBD2 (5 bases each). CDR3 loop: CAWGGVEQYF. The CDR3 region has the DNA TGTGCCTGGGGGGGAGTCGAGCAGTACTTC. Complete variable domain (other parts from reference TRBV30 and TRBJ2-7): SQTIHQWPATLVQPVGSPLSLECTVEGTSNPNLYWYRQAAGRGLQLLFYSVGIGQISSEVPQNLSASRPQDRQFILSSKKLLLSDSGFYLCAWGGVEQYFGPGTRLTVT.